Listed below are T cell receptor beta chains from one sample, sequenced in a study of vaccination and CD4 T cells after COVID-19. These receptors lack a known antigen. TCRdb re-derived calls from the PCR reads in MiXCR, one entry per CDR3 protein. The sample consists of approximately 11,000 distinct CDR3 sequences, around three quarters of them appearing once. The sample consisted of CD4+ T cells from blood, cultured in vitro. These receptors were taken from a human donor who had recovered from COVID-19. Both conserved end residues are part of each CDR3. Each record gives: D gene, J gene, CDR3 length, clone size, V gene, CDR3 protein, CDR3 DNA. A D gene is named only where the DNA matches it firmly. The size field is filled for only some rows; it gives once, few, many or a size class.

d_call: TRBD1; j_call: TRBJ2-7; cdr3_length: 12; clone_size: .; v_call: TRBV19; cdr3_aa: CASNTGDYEQYF; cdr3_nt: TGTGCCAGTAACACAGGGGACTACGAGCAGTACTTC
d_call: TRBD2; j_call: TRBJ2-2; cdr3_length: 14; clone_size: .; v_call: TRBV6-2/TRBV6-3; cdr3_aa: CASTREIETGELFF; cdr3_nt: TGTGCCAGCACGCGGGAGATCGAAACCGGGGAGCTGTTTTTT
d_call: .; j_call: TRBJ1-1; cdr3_length: 15; clone_size: .; v_call: TRBV7-2; cdr3_aa: CASSSDGYWDTEAFF; cdr3_nt: TGTGCCAGCAGCTCAGACGGTTATTGGGACACTGAAGCTTTCTTT
d_call: .; j_call: TRBJ1-5; cdr3_length: 14; clone_size: .; v_call: TRBV20-1; cdr3_aa: CSAQITSLNQPQHF; cdr3_nt: TGCAGTGCCCAAATAACCAGCCTCAATCAGCCCCAGCATTTT
d_call: .; j_call: TRBJ1-1; cdr3_length: 14; clone_size: .; v_call: TRBV7-9; cdr3_aa: CASSQQGEEAEAFF; cdr3_nt: TGTGCCAGCAGCCAACAGGGTGAGGAGGCTGAAGCTTTCTTT
d_call: .; j_call: TRBJ1-5; cdr3_length: 16; clone_size: few; v_call: TRBV7-9; cdr3_aa: CASSLGAGSRHGAQHF; cdr3_nt: TGTGCCAGCAGCTTAGGAGCTGGCAGCAGACATGGGGCCCAGCATTTT
d_call: TRBD1; j_call: TRBJ2-5; cdr3_length: 13; clone_size: .; v_call: TRBV18; cdr3_aa: CASSGTGTQTQYF; cdr3_nt: TGTGCCAGCTCCGGGACAGGGACACAGACCCAGTACTTC
d_call: TRBD1; j_call: TRBJ2-6; cdr3_length: 15; clone_size: .; v_call: TRBV20-1; cdr3_aa: CSARAQGVGANVLTF; cdr3_nt: TGCAGTGCTAGAGCTCAGGGGGTTGGGGCCAACGTCCTGACTTTC
d_call: .; j_call: TRBJ1-1; cdr3_length: 15; clone_size: .; v_call: TRBV2; cdr3_aa: CASTPRQLLNTEAFF; cdr3_nt: TGTGCCAGCACCCCCCGACAACTGTTGAACACTGAAGCTTTCTTT
d_call: TRBD1; j_call: TRBJ1-5; cdr3_length: 13; clone_size: once; v_call: TRBV20-1; cdr3_aa: CSALQGANQPQHF; cdr3_nt: TGCAGTGCCCTACAGGGGGCAAATCAGCCCCAGCATTTT
d_call: TRBD1; j_call: TRBJ1-2; cdr3_length: 15; clone_size: .; v_call: TRBV6-1; cdr3_aa: CASSVSGQGLGGYTF; cdr3_nt: TGTGCCAGCAGTGTGAGTGGACAGGGCCTGGGTGGCTACACCTTC
d_call: TRBD1; j_call: TRBJ2-1; cdr3_length: 15; clone_size: few; v_call: TRBV6-1; cdr3_aa: CASRLDRGDNNEQFF; cdr3_nt: TGTGCCAGCAGACTAGACAGGGGGGATAACAATGAGCAGTTCTTC
d_call: .; j_call: TRBJ2-4; cdr3_length: 14; clone_size: few; v_call: TRBV20-1; cdr3_aa: CSAEEGRQNNIQYF; cdr3_nt: TGCAGTGCGGAGGAGGGCCGACAAAATAACATTCAGTACTTC
d_call: .; j_call: TRBJ1-3; cdr3_length: 15; clone_size: .; v_call: TRBV21-1; cdr3_aa: CASRSATGAGNTIYF; cdr3_nt: TGTGCCAGCAGGTCCGCGACAGGAGCTGGAAACACCATATATTTT
d_call: .; j_call: TRBJ1-3; cdr3_length: 14; clone_size: few; v_call: TRBV20-1; cdr3_aa: CSANSRSTGNTIYF; cdr3_nt: TGCAGTGCCAACTCAAGGAGCACTGGAAACACCATATATTTT
d_call: .; j_call: TRBJ2-3; cdr3_length: 16; clone_size: .; v_call: TRBV27; cdr3_aa: CASSLMQEVSTDTQYF; cdr3_nt: TGTGCCAGCAGTTTAATGCAGGAGGTGAGCACAGATACGCAGTATTTT
d_call: .; j_call: TRBJ1-6; cdr3_length: 12; clone_size: few; v_call: TRBV6-2/TRBV6-3; cdr3_aa: CASSYGHSPLHF; cdr3_nt: TGTGCCAGCAGTTACGGGCATTCACCCCTCCACTTT
d_call: TRBD1; j_call: TRBJ1-2; cdr3_length: 16; clone_size: .; v_call: TRBV7-9; cdr3_aa: CASSGGGQGSNYGYTF; cdr3_nt: TGTGCCAGCAGCGGGGGGGGACAGGGTTCTAACTATGGCTACACCTTC
d_call: TRBD1; j_call: TRBJ2-2; cdr3_length: 14; clone_size: .; v_call: TRBV29-1; cdr3_aa: CSVSETGVTGELFF; cdr3_nt: TGCAGCGTTTCCGAGACAGGGGTCACCGGGGAGCTGTTTTTT
d_call: .; j_call: TRBJ2-5; cdr3_length: 11; clone_size: .; v_call: TRBV12-3/TRBV12-4; cdr3_aa: CASSLRETQYF; cdr3_nt: TGTGCCAGCAGTTTAAGAGAGACCCAGTACTTC
d_call: .; j_call: TRBJ1-1; cdr3_length: 14; clone_size: .; v_call: TRBV27; cdr3_aa: CASSATRQTTEAFF; cdr3_nt: TGTGCCAGCAGTGCTACACGACAGACCACTGAAGCTTTCTTT
d_call: TRBD1; j_call: TRBJ1-2; cdr3_length: 12; clone_size: few; v_call: TRBV7-2; cdr3_aa: CASPGTGIGYTF; cdr3_nt: TGTGCCAGCCCCGGGACAGGGATTGGCTACACCTTC
d_call: .; j_call: TRBJ2-5; cdr3_length: 12; clone_size: .; v_call: TRBV7-6; cdr3_aa: CASLGGGETQYF; cdr3_nt: TGTGCCAGCCTCGGCGGAGGGGAGACCCAGTACTTC
d_call: .; j_call: TRBJ2-6; cdr3_length: 17; clone_size: .; v_call: TRBV19; cdr3_aa: CASSIVIGGPGANVLTF; cdr3_nt: TGTGCCAGTAGTATAGTAATCGGGGGTCCTGGGGCCAACGTCCTGACTTTC
d_call: .; j_call: TRBJ1-1; cdr3_length: 17; clone_size: .; v_call: TRBV15; cdr3_aa: CATSRDGIQGSNTEAFF; cdr3_nt: TGTGCCACCAGCAGAGATGGCATTCAGGGAAGCAACACTGAAGCTTTCTTT
d_call: .; j_call: TRBJ1-1; cdr3_length: 15; clone_size: .; v_call: TRBV19; cdr3_aa: CASSIRGSLRAEAFF; cdr3_nt: TGTGCCAGTAGTATAAGGGGCTCTCTGAGGGCTGAAGCTTTCTTT
d_call: TRBD1; j_call: TRBJ1-6; cdr3_length: 14; clone_size: .; v_call: TRBV7-8; cdr3_aa: CASSSGQSNSPLHF; cdr3_nt: TGTGCCAGCAGCTCGGGACAGAGTAATTCACCCCTCCACTTT